This passage covers 21 T cell receptor beta chains from one sample sequenced in a study of blood T cell repertoires in COVID-19. TCRdb keeps only in-frame clones here, not all; method: immunoSEQ multiplex PCR. The data show fewer than 120,000 clones, around 76% seen once. The sequenced material came from peripheral blood. All receptors come from a woman aged 80 or older with acute or convalescent COVID-19.

The rearrangement links TRBV10-2 to TRBJ1-1; 7 nucleotides align to TRBD1. This CDR3 spans 14 amino acids. The V and J ends lost 6 bases and 0 bases, in that order; junction bases with no gene match: 4. The germline CDR1 and CDR2 sequences are WSHSY and SAAADI. The CDR3 loop reads CASRRTGMNTEAFF. The CDR3 DNA is TGCGCCAGCAGACGGACAGGCATGAACACTGAAGCTTTCTTT.

The gene calls are TRBV5-1 and TRBJ2-7; weak D call: TRBD1 (6 bases). There are 16 residues in the CDR3. CDR1 and CDR2 from the germline V gene are SGHRS and YFSETQ. With 3 bases removed from V and 2 bases from J, the gap between germline ends came to 18 bases. CDR3 protein: CASSSRPYRDPYEQYF. Here the CDR3 DNA reads TGCGCCAGCAGCTCGAGGCCCTACAGGGACCCCTACGAGCAGTACTTC.

The CDR3 DNA follows: TGTGCCAGCAGCTCCCTCGGTGGACAGGGGGGTAATACGCAGTATTTT. It translates to CASSSLGGQGGNTQYF. This rearrangement joins TRBV7-6 to TRBJ2-3, with 10 positions matching TRBD1. Germline CDR1 and CDR2: SGHVS and FNYEAQ. The CDR3 is 16 amino acids. V gave up 4 bases and J gave up 7 bases; unmatched junction bases: 11.

The chain has TRBV19 and TRBJ1-3; the D gene is possibly TRBD1 (6 bases). The CDR3 has 15 residues. Deletions cut 6 bases from V and 0 bases from J, with 12 bases between. Germline loops: CDR1 LNHDA, CDR2 SQIVND (reference sequence). CDR3 coding DNA: TGTGCCAGTAGAGGGGGACCGATCTCTGGAAACACCATATATTTT. Protein sequence: CASRGGPISGNTIYF.

This clone was seen a single time. The V and J genes are TRBV10-3 and TRBJ1-1; TRBD1 aligns across 9 bases. Trimming at V came to 10 bases and at J to 8 bases, leaving 14 bases not matched to a gene. CDR3 size: 14 residues. The germline V gene has CDR1 ENHRY and CDR2 SYGVKD. The DNA of the CDR3 is TGTGCCACCGCCCCTCCGGGACAGGGAAGGGAAGCTTTCTTT. Translation: CATAPPGQGREAFF.

The V call is TRBV18, the J call TRBJ1-2; the match to TRBD1 covers 12 bases. The V and J ends lost 5 bases and 7 bases, in that order; junction bases with no gene match: 11. This CDR3 spans 16 amino acids. Germline lookup yields CDR1 KGHSH and CDR2 LQKENI. This CDR3 reads CASSAGQGASLSGYTF. CDR3 coding DNA: TGTGCCAGCTCAGCGGGACAGGGGGCATCTCTTTCTGGCTACACCTTC. Full variable domain (rest looked up from reference TRBV18 and TRBJ1-2): NAGVMQNPRHLVRRRGQEARLRCSPMKGHSHVYWYRQLPEEGLKFMVYLQKENIIDESGMPKERFSAEFPKEGPSILRIQQVVRGDSAAYFCASSAGQGASLSGYTFGSGTRLTVV.

CDR3 loop: CASSAKAGDTQYF. As DNA, the CDR3 is TGTGCCAGCAGCGCAAAGGCGGGAGATACGCAGTATTTT. V is TRBV7-2 and J is TRBJ2-3; D perhaps matches TRBD2 (5 bases). The germline V gene encodes CDR1 SGHTA and CDR2 FQGNSA. V was clipped by 5 bases and J by 5 bases, with 11 bases between them. The CDR3 sequence is 13 residues long.

The J gene is TRBJ2-2, the V gene TRBV3-1 (or the pseudogene TRBV3-2); no clear D gene. CDR1 LGHDT and CDR2 YNNKEL come from the germline V gene (reference sequence). CDR3 length equals 16 residues. With 2 bases removed from V and 0 bases from J, the gap between germline ends came to 10 bases. In nucleotides, the CDR3 is TGTGCCAGCAGCCAATTTGCGCAAACGAACACCGGGGAGCTGTTTTTT. Translating it yields CASSQFAQTNTGELFF.

The chain carries TRBV30 and TRBJ1-4; 9 nucleotides agree with TRBD1. With V trimmed by 0 bases and J by 8 bases, 1 base remained unmatched. CDR1 is GTSNPN, CDR2 SVGIG, per germline (reference sequence). The CDR3 runs 13 residues. The CDR3 coding sequence is TGTGCCTGGAGTGTAGGGACAGGGGAAAAACTGTTTTTT. Residues: CAWSVGTGEKLFF.

The rearrangement joins TRBV5-1 to TRBJ2-5, with TRBD1 matching over 7 bases. The CDR3 is made up of 14 amino acids. Germline loops: CDR1 SGHRS, CDR2 YFSETQ. The trim removed 0 bases at V and 5 bases at J, leaving 4 bases unmatched. The CDR3 DNA is TGCGCCAGCAGCTTGGTAGGGGGCGGTGAGACCCAGTACTTC. Its protein is CASSLVGGGETQYF.

This chain connects TRBV5-6 to TRBJ2-5; 9 nucleotides align to TRBD2. CDR3 length: 15 residues. In germline, CDR1 is SGHDT, CDR2 YYEEEE. Trimming at V came to 4 bases and at J to 2 bases, leaving 6 bases not matched to a gene. CDR3 nucleotides: TGTGCCAGCAGCCCTCCTAGCGGGACGCAAGAGACCCAGTACTTC. It translates to CASSPPSGTQETQYF.

The rearrangement uses TRBV3-1 (or the pseudogene TRBV3-2) and TRBJ1-1, with unresolved D. Germline CDR1 is LGHDT and CDR2 is YNNKEL (reference sequence). V was trimmed by 3 bases and J by 1 base, leaving 15 bases between them. The CDR3 covers 16 residues. The CDR3 nucleotides are TGTGCCAGCAGCCAGTCTCTCCTCTCTCGGAACACTGAAGCTTTCTTT. It encodes CASSQSLLSRNTEAFF.

This clone was counted a single time. The V call is TRBV18, the J call TRBJ1-6; D ambiguous. This CDR3 has 15 residues. The germline V gene encodes CDR1 KGHSH and CDR2 LQKENI. V was cut by 2 bases and J by 7 bases, with 12 bases left in between. In DNA form, the CDR3 reads TGTGCCAGCTCACCAGAACGAGGGCAGAATTCACCCCTCCACTTT. This codes for CASSPERGQNSPLHF. Filled out from reference TRBV18 and TRBJ1-6, the complete variable domain reads NAGVMQNPRHLVRRRGQEARLRCSPMKGHSHVYWYRQLPEEGLKFMVYLQKENIIDESGMPKERFSAEFPKEGPSILRIQQVVRGDSAAYFCASSPERGQNSPLHFGNGTRLTVT.

The rearrangement joins TRBV3-1 (or the pseudogene TRBV3-2) to TRBJ2-7; 8 nucleotides match TRBD2. V gave up 4 bases and J gave up 0 bases; unmatched junction bases: 2. The CDR3 is 14 residues long. Germline loops: CDR1 LGHDT, CDR2 YNNKEL (reference sequence). CDR3 DNA: TGTGCCAGCAGCCTTCGGGGGGGCTCCTACGAGCAGTACTTC. Protein: CASSLRGGSYEQYF.

This chain links TRBV30 with TRBJ2-1, with D possibly matching TRBD2 (6 bases). Germline CDR1 reads GTSNPN; CDR2 reads SVGIG (reference sequence). V was trimmed by 0 bases and J by 4 bases, leaving 13 bases between them. There are 15 residues in the CDR3. The CDR3 coding sequence is TGTGCCTGGAGTGTAGGGGCACTAGCTTACAATGAGCAGTTCTTC. Its translation is CAWSVGALAYNEQFF.

V gene TRBV27 combines with J gene TRBJ2-5, with no clear D. The CDR3 covers 11 residues. Germline loops: CDR1 MNHEY, CDR2 SMNVEV (reference sequence). Trimming shortened V by 2 bases and J by 5 bases, and 3 bases separated the two germline ends. CDR3 in DNA: TGTGCCAGCAGTTTACCTGAGACCCAGTACTTC. Residues: CASSLPETQYF.

The chain has TRBV6-6 and TRBJ1-1; TRBD1 is a possible D gene (5 bases). From germline, CDR1 is MNHNY and CDR2 SVGAGI (reference sequence). Trimming cost V 6 bases and J 8 bases, with 10 bases left between them. CDR3 size: 11 residues. CDR3 amino acids: CASRGRGEAFF. The DNA for the CDR3 is TGTGCCAGCAGGGGGAGGGGCGAAGCTTTCTTT.

This clone was seen a few times. Other DNA sequences in this sample translate to the same CDR3. The V and J genes are TRBV29-1 and TRBJ2-7; 9 bases are a match to TRBD1. The CDR3 loop spans 14 amino acids. Germline CDR1 reads SQVTM; CDR2 reads ANQGSEA. The trim removed 6 bases at V and 1 base at J, leaving 7 bases unmatched. In DNA form, the CDR3 reads TGCAGCGTGCAACCGGGACAGGGTTCCTACGAGCAGTACTTC. Its protein is CSVQPGQGSYEQYF.

The chain has TRBV27 and TRBJ1-3; D unclear. The CDR3 runs 13 residues. Between the trimmed V and J ends, which lost 2 bases and 4 bases, there was a span of 6 bases. The germline V gene has CDR1 MNHEY and CDR2 SMNVEV (reference sequence). CDR3 DNA sequence: TGTGCCAGCAGTTTACGGGAAGGAAACACCATATATTTT. It codes for CASSLREGNTIYF.

This sequence joins TRBV4-2 and TRBJ2-3, with 13 bases identical to TRBD2. V dropped 0 bases and J dropped 5; count of bases not matched to a gene: 5. Germline loops: CDR1 LGHNA, CDR2 YNFKEQ. The CDR3 is 17 residues long. CDR3 coding DNA: TGTGCCAGCAGCCAAGACGGACTAGCGGGAGTTGGAGATACGCAGTATTTT. This encodes CASSQDGLAGVGDTQYF.

The J gene is TRBJ1-5, the V gene TRBV21-1. TRBV21-1 counts as a pseudogene. This CDR3 region has 20 residues. The CDR3 DNA reads as TGTGCCAGCAGCAAAGCGGTCCCGAGGACGGGGGGCAAGGGCAATCAGCCCCAGCATTTT. This sequence encodes CASSKAVPRTGGKGNQPQHF.